A selection of T cell receptor beta chains follows, all from one sample in a study of human T cells and chemical hapten exposure. TCRdb recomputed calls from the RACE reads with MiXCR, one row per CDR3 protein. In the table there are about 250,000 distinct CDR3 sequences, almost 8% of which are singletons. The sample was whole blood, taken in connection with sensitization to the hapten diphenylcyclopropenone (DPC). These receptors were collected from a man between 18 and 35 years old with alopecia areata. Some clones in this sample may be carry-over from other donors' samples. Both conserved end residues are part of each CDR3. D genes are given only for firm matches. Not all rows give a size; the values are once, few, many and, for expanded clones, a class.

J gene: TRBJ1-5
clone size: few
D gene: TRBD1
V gene: TRBV12-3/TRBV12-4
CDR3 protein: CASNSGTGVSNQPQHF
CDR3 DNA: TGTGCCAGCAACTCGGGGACAGGAGTTAGCAATCAGCCCCAGCATTTT

J gene: TRBJ2-5
clone size: few
D gene: NA
V gene: TRBV10-3
CDR3 protein: CAIMPAGQETQYF
CDR3 DNA: TGTGCCATCATGCCGGCAGGTCAAGAGACCCAGTACTTC

J gene: TRBJ2-5
clone size: NA
D gene: NA
V gene: TRBV24-1
CDR3 protein: CATSGYGDQETQYF
CDR3 DNA: TGTGCCACCAGTGGATACGGGGACCAAGAGACCCAGTACTTC

J gene: TRBJ1-1
clone size: NA
D gene: NA
V gene: TRBV7-6
CDR3 protein: CASSLASGDTEAFF
CDR3 DNA: TGTGCCAGCAGCTTAGCCTCAGGGGACACTGAAGCTTTCTTT

J gene: TRBJ2-1
clone size: many
D gene: NA
V gene: TRBV6-2/TRBV6-3
CDR3 protein: CASGGASSYNEQFF
CDR3 DNA: TGTGCCAGCGGGGGCGCTAGCTCCTACAATGAGCAGTTCTTC

J gene: TRBJ1-2
clone size: few
D gene: NA
V gene: TRBV27
CDR3 protein: CASSLTQNYGYTF
CDR3 DNA: TGTGCCAGCAGTTTAACACAGAACTATGGCTACACCTTC

J gene: TRBJ2-6
clone size: many
D gene: NA
V gene: TRBV28
CDR3 protein: CASSPERSGANVLTF
CDR3 DNA: TGTGCCAGCAGTCCGGAGCGTTCTGGGGCCAACGTCCTGACTTTC

J gene: TRBJ2-3
clone size: many
D gene: TRBD2
V gene: TRBV28
CDR3 protein: CATSGGKDTQYF
CDR3 DNA: TGTGCTACTAGCGGGGGGAAAGATACGCAGTATTTT

J gene: TRBJ1-2
clone size: many
D gene: TRBD1
V gene: TRBV27
CDR3 protein: CASSLGTGSYGYTF
CDR3 DNA: TGTGCCAGCAGTTTAGGGACAGGGTCTTATGGCTACACCTTC

J gene: TRBJ2-3
clone size: NA
D gene: NA
V gene: TRBV10-3
CDR3 protein: CATAQDPTQYF
CDR3 DNA: TGTGCCACCGCACAGGATCCGACGCAGTATTTT

J gene: TRBJ2-1
clone size: NA
D gene: TRBD2
V gene: TRBV14
CDR3 protein: CASSQFYGGARNEQFF
CDR3 DNA: TGTGCCAGCAGCCAATTTTACGGGGGGGCCCGCAATGAGCAGTTCTTC

J gene: TRBJ1-2
clone size: few
D gene: NA
V gene: TRBV19
CDR3 protein: CASSISVSYYGYTF
CDR3 DNA: NA

J gene: TRBJ2-3
clone size: few
D gene: TRBD2
V gene: TRBV6-5
CDR3 protein: CASGRTSGISDTQYF
CDR3 DNA: TGTGCCAGCGGCCGGACTAGCGGGATTTCAGATACGCAGTATTTT

J gene: TRBJ2-3
clone size: few
D gene: TRBD2
V gene: TRBV28
CDR3 protein: CASSLSGLADGTDTQYF
CDR3 DNA: TGTGCCAGCAGTTTAAGTGGGCTAGCGGATGGCACAGATACGCAGTATTTT

J gene: TRBJ2-3
clone size: NA
D gene: NA
V gene: TRBV7-9
CDR3 protein: CASSLGDGGLSPF
CDR3 DNA: TGTGCCAGCAGCTTAGGCGACGGAGGCCTTAGCCCTTTT

J gene: TRBJ1-2
clone size: few
D gene: NA
V gene: TRBV6-6
CDR3 protein: CASSYPDSNYGYTF
CDR3 DNA: TGTGCCAGCAGTTACCCAGACAGCAACTATGGCTACACCTTC

J gene: TRBJ1-1
clone size: once
D gene: NA
V gene: TRBV12-3/TRBV12-4
CDR3 protein: CASSLAGDGGSEAFF
CDR3 DNA: TGTGCCAGCAGTTTAGCGGGGGATGGGGGCTCTGAAGCTTTCTTT

J gene: TRBJ1-2
clone size: NA
D gene: TRBD1
V gene: TRBV5-1
CDR3 protein: CASSLDRGSNYGYTF
CDR3 DNA: TGCGCCAGCAGCTTGGACAGGGGGTCTAACTATGGCTACACCTTC

J gene: TRBJ1-3
clone size: few
D gene: NA
V gene: TRBV7-9
CDR3 protein: CASSTTRTGHSVRGNTIYF
CDR3 DNA: TGTGCCAGCAGCACCACGAGAACAGGCCACTCTGTGAGAGGAAACACCATATATTTT

J gene: TRBJ1-2
clone size: NA
D gene: NA
V gene: TRBV5-1
CDR3 protein: CASSLEGRTSHGYTF
CDR3 DNA: TGCGCCAGCAGCTTGGAAGGGAGGACGAGCCATGGCTACACCTTC

J gene: TRBJ2-3
clone size: few
D gene: TRBD1
V gene: TRBV6-5
CDR3 protein: CASTRTGDTQYF
CDR3 DNA: TGTGCCAGCACACGGACAGGAGATACGCAGTATTTT

J gene: TRBJ2-1
clone size: few
D gene: NA
V gene: TRBV7-9
CDR3 protein: CASSFTYNEQFF
CDR3 DNA: TGTGCCAGCAGCTTTACATACAATGAGCAGTTCTTC

J gene: TRBJ1-1
clone size: few
D gene: NA
V gene: TRBV7-9
CDR3 protein: CASRQDGENTEAFF
CDR3 DNA: TGTGCCAGCAGACAGGACGGGGAGAACACTGAAGCTTTCTTT

J gene: TRBJ2-3
clone size: few
D gene: NA
V gene: TRBV4-3
CDR3 protein: CASSQGQNPTDTQYF
CDR3 DNA: TGCGCCAGCAGCCAAGGGCAGAACCCGACAGATACGCAGTATTTT

J gene: TRBJ1-2
clone size: many
D gene: NA
V gene: TRBV7-9
CDR3 protein: CASSFSVGQNYGYTF
CDR3 DNA: TGTGCCAGCAGCTTTTCCGTTGGACAGAACTATGGCTACACCTTC

J gene: TRBJ1-1
clone size: NA
D gene: NA
V gene: TRBV6-2/TRBV6-3
CDR3 protein: CASSHENTEAFF
CDR3 DNA: TGTGCCAGCAGTCACGAGAACACTGAAGCTTTCTTT

J gene: TRBJ2-1
clone size: NA
D gene: TRBD1
V gene: TRBV7-3
CDR3 protein: CASSGGQGRNEQFF
CDR3 DNA: TGTGCCAGCAGCGGGGGACAGGGACGCAATGAGCAGTTCTTC

J gene: TRBJ1-1
clone size: NA
D gene: NA
V gene: TRBV5-5
CDR3 protein: CASRSGAVMNTEAFF
CDR3 DNA: TGTGCCAGCAGATCAGGCGCTGTTATGAACACTGAAGCTTTCTTT

J gene: TRBJ2-3
clone size: many
D gene: NA
V gene: TRBV4-3
CDR3 protein: CASSQERVGNTQYF
CDR3 DNA: TGCGCCAGCAGCCAAGAACGCGTGGGGAATACGCAGTATTTT

J gene: TRBJ1-2
clone size: NA
D gene: TRBD1
V gene: TRBV4-2
CDR3 protein: CASSQDLQGSNGYTF
CDR3 DNA: TGTGCCAGCAGCCAAGATTTACAGGGGTCTAATGGCTACACCTTC

J gene: TRBJ1-1
clone size: NA
D gene: NA
V gene: TRBV10-3
CDR3 protein: CAISRDPQNTEAFF
CDR3 DNA: TGTGCCATCAGTCGGGATCCCCAGAACACTGAAGCTTTCTTT

J gene: TRBJ1-2
clone size: many
D gene: NA
V gene: TRBV11-1
CDR3 protein: CASRDTANYGYTF
CDR3 DNA: TGTGCCAGCAGAGACACCGCTAACTATGGCTACACCTTC

J gene: TRBJ2-7
clone size: few
D gene: NA
V gene: TRBV6-2/TRBV6-3
CDR3 protein: CASVLPRDSTYEQYF
CDR3 DNA: TGTGCCAGCGTCTTACCCCGGGACTCAACCTACGAGCAGTACTTC

J gene: TRBJ2-4
clone size: few
D gene: NA
V gene: TRBV12-3/TRBV12-4
CDR3 protein: CASSSRAPLAKNIQYF
CDR3 DNA: TGTGCCAGCAGTTCAAGGGCACCACTAGCCAAAAACATTCAGTACTTC

J gene: TRBJ1-6
clone size: NA
D gene: NA
V gene: TRBV7-2
CDR3 protein: CASSLKGISPLHF
CDR3 DNA: TGTGCCAGCAGCTTAAAAGGGATTTCACCCCTCCACTTT

J gene: TRBJ2-7
clone size: few
D gene: TRBD2
V gene: TRBV4-1
CDR3 protein: CASSQPLAGAYEQYF
CDR3 DNA: TGCGCCAGCAGCCAGCCCCTTGCGGGGGCCTACGAGCAGTACTTC

J gene: TRBJ1-3
clone size: NA
D gene: NA
V gene: TRBV20-1
CDR3 protein: CSARERTAGNTIYF
CDR3 DNA: TGCAGTGCTAGAGAACGGACTGCCGGAAACACCATATATTTT

J gene: TRBJ2-5
clone size: NA
D gene: NA
V gene: TRBV5-6
CDR3 protein: CASSLEGLVQETQYF
CDR3 DNA: TGTGCCAGCAGCTTGGAAGGACTCGTCCAAGAGACCCAGTACTTC

J gene: TRBJ1-4
clone size: many
D gene: TRBD1
V gene: TRBV5-1
CDR3 protein: CASSLTGATNEKLFF
CDR3 DNA: TGCGCCAGCAGCTTGACAGGGGCAACTAATGAAAAACTGTTTTTT

J gene: TRBJ2-7
clone size: many
D gene: TRBD1
V gene: TRBV7-9
CDR3 protein: CASSGWTGYEQYF
CDR3 DNA: TGTGCCAGCAGCGGATGGACAGGGTACGAGCAGTACTTC

J gene: TRBJ1-2
clone size: NA
D gene: NA
V gene: TRBV20-1
CDR3 protein: CSATIKLANYGYTF
CDR3 DNA: TGCAGTGCTACTATAAAGTTAGCTAACTATGGCTACACCTTC

J gene: TRBJ2-5
clone size: many
D gene: NA
V gene: TRBV7-2
CDR3 protein: CASSFPEAGTQYF
CDR3 DNA: TGTGCCAGCAGCTTTCCGGAGGCGGGGACCCAGTACTTC

J gene: TRBJ2-7
clone size: few
D gene: NA
V gene: TRBV12-3/TRBV12-4
CDR3 protein: CASSLTDRYEQYF
CDR3 DNA: TGTGCCAGCAGTCTAACTGACAGATACGAGCAGTACTTC

J gene: TRBJ2-1
clone size: NA
D gene: TRBD2
V gene: TRBV9
CDR3 protein: CASSAFGTSGEQFF
CDR3 DNA: TGTGCCAGCAGCGCGTTCGGGACTAGTGGCGAGCAGTTCTTC

J gene: TRBJ1-6
clone size: NA
D gene: NA
V gene: TRBV4-1
CDR3 protein: CASSQVGYSPLHF
CDR3 DNA: TGCGCCAGCAGCCAAGTCGGTTATTCACCCCTCCACTTT

J gene: TRBJ1-5
clone size: few
D gene: NA
V gene: TRBV6-6
CDR3 protein: CASSPANQPQHF
CDR3 DNA: TGTGCCAGCAGTCCCGCTAATCAGCCCCAGCATTTT

J gene: TRBJ1-2
clone size: few
D gene: NA
V gene: TRBV9
CDR3 protein: CASSVVSGDYGYTF
CDR3 DNA: TGTGCCAGCAGCGTAGTGTCAGGGGACTATGGCTACACCTTC

J gene: TRBJ2-2
clone size: many
D gene: TRBD1
V gene: TRBV7-8
CDR3 protein: CASRGTGYTGELFF
CDR3 DNA: TGTGCCAGCAGGGGGACAGGGTACACCGGGGAGCTGTTTTTT

J gene: TRBJ1-6
clone size: NA
D gene: TRBD1
V gene: TRBV18
CDR3 protein: CASSPTQGAKINSPLHF
CDR3 DNA: TGTGCCAGCTCACCAACACAGGGGGCAAAAATCAATTCACCCCTCCACTTT

J gene: TRBJ1-4
clone size: NA
D gene: NA
V gene: TRBV27
CDR3 protein: CASSLSPVRGKLFF
CDR3 DNA: TGTGCCAGCAGTTTATCGCCGGTTCGCGGAAAACTGTTTTTT

J gene: TRBJ1-6
clone size: many
D gene: TRBD1
V gene: TRBV11-2
CDR3 protein: CASSLARDRAAIGGSPLHF
CDR3 DNA: TGTGCCAGCAGCTTGGCCCGGGACAGGGCAGCTATAGGGGGATCACCCCTCCACTTT

J gene: TRBJ2-4
clone size: few
D gene: NA
V gene: TRBV12-3/TRBV12-4
CDR3 protein: CASGRDFAKNIQYF
CDR3 DNA: TGTGCCAGCGGAAGAGATTTCGCCAAAAACATTCAGTACTTC

J gene: TRBJ1-6
clone size: few
D gene: NA
V gene: TRBV9
CDR3 protein: CASSVDRDPEKAPLHF
CDR3 DNA: TGTGCCAGCAGCGTCGACCGGGACCCCGAAAAGGCACCCCTCCACTTT

J gene: TRBJ2-5
clone size: many
D gene: NA
V gene: TRBV12-3/TRBV12-4
CDR3 protein: CASSYMGETQYF
CDR3 DNA: TGTGCCAGCAGTTACATGGGGGAGACCCAGTACTTC

J gene: TRBJ2-5
clone size: few
D gene: TRBD2
V gene: TRBV12-3/TRBV12-4
CDR3 protein: CASSLGLAGEQETQYF
CDR3 DNA: TGTGCCAGCAGTTTGGGACTAGCGGGGGAGCAAGAGACCCAGTACTTC